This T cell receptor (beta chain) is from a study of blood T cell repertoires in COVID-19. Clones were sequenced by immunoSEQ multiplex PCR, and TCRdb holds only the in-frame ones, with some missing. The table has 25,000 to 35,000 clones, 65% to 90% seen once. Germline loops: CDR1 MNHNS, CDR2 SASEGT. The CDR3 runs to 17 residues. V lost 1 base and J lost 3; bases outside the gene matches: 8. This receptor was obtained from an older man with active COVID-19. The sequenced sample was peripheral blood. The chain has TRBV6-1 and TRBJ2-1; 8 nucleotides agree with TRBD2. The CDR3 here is CASSEDGLATFYNEQFF. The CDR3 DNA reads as TGTGCCAGCAGTGAAGATGGACTAGCTACCTTCTACAATGAGCAGTTCTTC.